The 13 T cell receptor beta chains below were found in one sample sequenced in a study of human T cells and chemical hapten exposure. One entry per CDR3 protein results from TCRdb running MiXCR on the RACE reads. The data contain about 80,000 distinct CDR3 sequences, 13% to 15% of them singletons. Time point of the sample: pre-sensitization, week 0. Treatment in this sample: therapeutic diphenylcyclopropenone sensitization with weekly scalp DPC. Material: whole blood, obtained in connection with sensitization to the hapten diphenylcyclopropenone (DPC). The receptors derive from a woman aged 45-59 years with alopecia areata. Some clones in this sample may be carry-over from other donors' samples.

The chain uses TRBV28 and TRBJ2-7; no definite D call. CDR3 length: 14 amino acids. With 7 bases removed from V and 0 bases from J, the gap between germline ends came to 13 bases. Per germline, CDR1 MDHEN and CDR2 SYDVKM. The CDR3, as DNA: TGTGCCAGCACCGCCGCCGACCGCTCCTACGAGCAGTACTTC. This gives the protein CASTAADRSYEQYF.

Only a few counts were recorded for this clonotype. J is TRBJ1-1 and V is TRBV6-5; 7 bases fit TRBD1. Trimming removed 4 bases from V and 1 base from J; junction bases left unmatched: 6. CDR1 and CDR2 from the germline V gene are MNHEY and SVGAGI. This CDR3 contains 15 residues. The CDR3 is CASSLDRRKNTEAFF. The CDR3, as DNA: TGTGCCAGCAGTTTGGACAGGCGGAAGAACACTGAAGCTTTCTTT.

Details on this clonotype: One end of the junction varies from germline; a read error may be responsible. The V gene is TRBV7-9, the J gene TRBJ2-5; D call uncertain. The germline gives CDR1 SEHNR, CDR2 FQNEAQ (reference sequence). This CDR3 region has 15 residues. The CDR3 DNA sequence: TGTGCCAGCAGCTTAGGGGTAGTGGGCCAAGGGACCCAGTACTTC. Protein sequence: CASSLGVVGQGTQYF.

CDR3 residues: CATSPKSLIVYRAKTQYF. The CDR3 DNA reads TGCGCCACAAGCCCCAAAAGCTTGATCGTCTACAGGGCAAAGACCCAGTACTTC. The chain couples TRBV5-1 to TRBJ2-5, with D possibly matching TRBD1 (6 bases). This CDR3 region has 18 residues. Deletions cut 9 bases from V and 6 bases from J, with 33 bases between. The V gene's germline CDR1 is SGHRS and CDR2 YFSETQ.

This clonotype was detected only a few times. The chain links TRBV10-1 to TRBJ2-7; no clear D. The CDR3 has 15 residues. V lost 0 bases, J lost 6 bases, and 15 bases lay in between. Germline V gene data show CDR1 as WNHNN and CDR2 as SYGVQD (reference sequence). The DNA of the CDR3 is TGCGCCAGCAGTGAGTCGTCAGGTCCCGAAAGCGAGCAGTACTTC. It translates to CASSESSGPESEQYF.

The chain couples TRBV6-5 to TRBJ2-3; D is possibly TRBD2 (5 bases). The CDR3 runs 13 residues. Germline CDR1 reads MNHEY; CDR2 reads SVGAGI. Trimming removed 6 bases from V and 4 bases from J, with 11 bases in between. Here the CDR3 DNA reads TGTGCCAGCAGACATACTAGTGCAGATACGCAGTATTTT. As protein: CASRHTSADTQYF.

The J gene is TRBJ2-6, the V gene TRBV18; D might be TRBD2 (6 bases). Trimming removed 3 bases from V and 2 bases from J, with 17 bases in between. The V gene's germline CDR1 is KGHSH and CDR2 LQKENI. The CDR3 has 18 residues. The CDR3 sequence: CASSPGTSYAAGANVLTF. CDR3 in DNA: TGTGCCAGCTCACCCGGGACTTCGTACGCTGCTGGGGCCAACGTCCTGACTTTC.

The chain combines TRBV15 with TRBJ2-2; D possibly corresponds to TRBD2 (6 bases). V lost 8 bases, J lost 1 base, and 11 bases lay in between. There are 14 residues in the CDR3. Germline V CDR1 and CDR2: LNHNV, YYDKDF (reference sequence). The CDR3, as DNA: TGTGCCACCGAAGGGACTTTGAACACCGGGGAGCTGTTTTTT. This translates into CATEGTLNTGELFF.

This clonotype was picked up a small number of times. The chain couples TRBV7-2 to TRBJ2-7, with 7 bases matching TRBD1. There are 13 residues in the CDR3. J was trimmed by 3 bases and V by 6 bases; bases with no gene match: 5. Germline-derived CDR1 and CDR2 are SGHTA and FQGNSA. The CDR3 DNA follows: TGTGCCAGCAGTACAGGGGCAGGCTACGAGCAGTACTTC. Its protein is CASSTGAGYEQYF.

V gene TRBV24-1 combines with J gene TRBJ2-3; 11 bases map to TRBD2. Germline V gene lookup returns CDR1 KGHDR and CDR2 SFDVKD. Trimming took 4 bases from V and 5 from J; bases not matched to a gene: 4. CDR3 size: 15 residues. The CDR3, as DNA: TGTGCCACCAGTGAACCCGGGACTAGCGGAGATACGCAGTATTTT. It codes for CATSEPGTSGDTQYF.

There are a few counts of this clonotype. The chain combines TRBV28 with TRBJ1-1; a weak D match, TRBD1 (6 bases). The V end was cut by 6 bases, the J end by 4 bases, with 9 bases between. Germline CDR1 MDHEN, CDR2 SYDVKM. The CDR3 totals 12 residues. The CDR3 spells CASRQGRTEAFF. CDR3 DNA: TGTGCCAGCAGACAGGGTCGCACTGAAGCTTTCTTT.

The V call is TRBV12-3 or TRBV12-4, the J call TRBJ2-6; 7 positions match TRBD1. With 7 bases clipped from V and 0 bases from J, the junction kept 12 bases outside the gene matches. The CDR3 is 18 residues long. The CDR3 reads CASTLDRLTSSGANVLTF. CDR3 coding DNA: TGTGCCAGCACCTTGGACAGGCTAACTTCCTCTGGGGCCAACGTCCTGACTTTC.

The chain has TRBV5-4 and TRBJ2-3; the D gene is possibly TRBD2 (6 bases). The CDR3 is 13 amino acids. CDR1 and CDR2 (germline): SGHNT, YYREEE (reference sequence). The ends were cut back, 2 bases at V and 3 bases at J, with 7 bases in the middle. CDR3 nucleotide sequence: TGTGCCAGCAGCTTTGGGAGGACAGATACGCAGTATTTT. It yields the protein CASSFGRTDTQYF.